Only a few counts were recorded for the clone carrying this T cell receptor (beta chain). The source of the sample is a study of cytomegalovirus exposure and HLA in healthy donors. Germline V gene lookup returns CDR1 MNHEY and CDR2 SVGAGI. The V gene end was trimmed by 8 bases and the J gene end by 4 bases; junction bases not matched to a gene: 8. The CDR3 length is 15 residues. The PCR made use of 60 Vbeta and 13 Jbeta primers. Using immunoSEQ multiplex PCR, the repertoire was profiled, and TCRdb retains in-frame clones only, with some absent. The sample has approximately 140,000 clones, 82% seen once; the top ten hold approximately 2.4%.

The chain joins TRBV6-5 to TRBJ2-1, with 10 nucleotides matching TRBD2. Source material: PBMCs. This TCR was recovered from a male donor in good health and CMV-seronegative. The CDR3 DNA sequence: TGTGCCAGCTGGACCGGGACTAGCGCGTACAATGAGCAGTTCTTC. Protein: CASWTGTSAYNEQFF.